This is a list of T cell receptor beta chains from one sample in a study of spatial heterogeneity in lung cancer. TCRdb re-analysed the 5' RACE reads in MiXCR, keeping a single row per CDR3 protein. The data show approximately 25,000 distinct CDR3 sequences, 3% to 3.5% seen once. Sequenced material: PBMCs, taken at surgery. The origin of the receptors is a female donor with early-stage non-small cell lung cancer. Each CDR3 is given with its conserved first and last residue. The D gene is left open where the match is weak. For some rows the clone size is stated as once, few or many, or as a class when expanded; others skip it.

d_gene	v_gene	j_gene	abundance	CDR3aa	CDR3nt
-	TRBV9	TRBJ1-2	many	CASSDENYYGYTF	TGTGCCAGCAGCGATGAGAATTACTATGGCTACACCTTC
TRBD1	TRBV14	TRBJ1-2	many	CASSQVGDSAYGYTF	TGTGCCAGCAGCCAAGTCGGGGACAGTGCCTATGGCTACACCTTC
-	TRBV19	TRBJ1-5	many	CASSTTIGTTTNQPQHF	TGTGCCAGTAGTACAACCATCGGGACAACCACTAATCAGCCCCAGCATTTT
TRBD2	TRBV10-3	TRBJ2-1	many	CAISEFLAVYNEQFF	TGTGCCATCAGTGAATTTCTAGCGGTCTACAATGAGCAGTTCTTC
-	TRBV10-3	TRBJ2-2	many	CAIEGQNTGELFF	TGTGCCATCGAGGGTCAGAACACCGGGGAGCTGTTTTTT
-	TRBV20-1	TRBJ2-7	many	CSAIKFASPSYEQYF	TGCAGTGCTATTAAGTTCGCCAGTCCCTCCTACGAGCAGTACTTC
TRBD1	TRBV20-1	TRBJ2-3	many	CSALVTGTDTQYF	TGCAGTGCTCTAGTGACAGGGACAGATACGCAGTATTTT
TRBD2	TRBV12-3/TRBV12-4	TRBJ2-1	many	CASSRGLAGVTTEQFF	TGTGCCAGCAGTCGGGGACTAGCGGGAGTAACCACTGAGCAGTTCTTC
TRBD2	TRBV7-6	TRBJ2-7	many	CASSLETSGRSYEQYF	TGTGCCAGCAGCTTGGAAACTAGCGGGCGCTCCTACGAGCAGTACTTC
TRBD2	TRBV9	TRBJ2-1	many	CASSARLAGGPSSYNEQFF	TGTGCCAGCAGCGCCCGACTAGCGGGAGGGCCAAGCTCCTACAATGAGCAGTTCTTC
TRBD2	TRBV7-8	TRBJ2-5	many	CASRERGNQETQYF	TGTGCCAGCAGGGAGCGGGGAAACCAAGAGACCCAGTACTTC
-	TRBV30	TRBJ1-5	few	CAWGTQANQPQHF	TGTGCCTGGGGGACCCAGGCGAATCAGCCCCAGCATTTT
TRBD2	TRBV20-1	TRBJ2-5	many	CSATQTSGETQYF	TGCAGTGCGACCCAGACTAGCGGAGAGACCCAGTACTTC
-	TRBV7-9	TRBJ2-3	many	CASSLGLALSTDTQYF	TGTGCCAGCAGCTTAGGGCTAGCGTTGAGCACAGATACGCAGTATTTT
TRBD2	TRBV29-1	TRBJ2-1	medium-sized	CSVVFWLAGGGEQFF	TGCAGCGTTGTGTTCTGGCTAGCGGGAGGTGGGGAGCAGTTCTTC
TRBD1	TRBV20-1	TRBJ2-5	-	CSGNTGGMETQYF	TGCAGTGGAAACACAGGGGGGATGGAGACCCAGTACTTC
-	TRBV6-4	TRBJ2-3	few	CASSVTSSVTDTQYF	TGTGCCAGCAGTGTCACGTCTAGCGTCACAGATACGCAGTATTTT
TRBD1	TRBV9	TRBJ2-4	many	CASSVSGQGENIQYF	TGTGCCAGCAGCGTAAGTGGACAGGGCGAAAACATTCAGTACTTC
TRBD1	TRBV5-1	TRBJ1-2	many	CASSPKTGGNYGYTF	TGCGCCAGCAGCCCAAAGACAGGGGGTAACTATGGCTACACCTTC
-	TRBV4-1	TRBJ1-2	many	CASSQEYRVGNVYGYTF	TGCGCCAGCAGCCAAGAGTATCGGGTAGGGAACGTCTATGGCTACACCTTC
-	TRBV6-1	TRBJ2-3	many	CASRDWDTQYF	TGTGCCAGCAGGGACTGGGATACGCAGTATTTT
-	TRBV6-6	TRBJ2-4	many	CASSYSRGQNKAKNIQYF	TGTGCCAGCAGTTACTCGAGAGGTCAAAATAAGGCCAAAAACATTCAGTACTTC
-	TRBV15	TRBJ2-4	many	CATSRSPRQEKNIQYF	TGTGCCACCAGCAGATCCCCCCGACAGGAGAAAAACATTCAGTACTTC
TRBD2	TRBV14	TRBJ2-3	many	CASSQLAGALITQYF	TGTGCCAGCAGCCAATTAGCGGGAGCCCTCATCACGCAGTATTTT
TRBD2	TRBV20-1	TRBJ2-1	many	CSASSAGGPYNEQFF	TGCAGTGCGTCGTCAGCGGGAGGACCCTACAATGAGCAGTTCTTC
-	TRBV12-3/TRBV12-4	TRBJ1-2	few	CASSFSPRGYTF	TGTGCCAGCAGTTTTTCTCCCCGAGGCTACACCTTC
TRBD1	TRBV7-9	TRBJ1-3	many	CASSPGTGENTIYF	TGTGCCAGCAGTCCCGGGACAGGGGAGAACACCATATATTTT
-	TRBV5-1	TRBJ1-5	many	CASSSGYSNQPQHF	TGCGCCAGCAGCTCAGGCTATAGCAATCAGCCCCAGCATTTT
-	TRBV5-1	TRBJ1-2	many	CASSYDTGSNYGYTF	TGCGCCAGCAGTTATGATACCGGGTCAAACTATGGCTACACCTTC
-	TRBV5-5	TRBJ2-3	few	CVSSFTDTQYF	TGTGTCAGCAGCTTCACAGATACGCAGTATTTT
-	TRBV19	TRBJ1-1	many	CASGSVEGAFF	TGTGCCTCCGGTTCCGTTGAAGGCGCTTTCTTT
TRBD1	TRBV7-8	TRBJ1-5	many	CASSTDRGGEHQPQHF	TGTGCCAGCAGCACCGACAGGGGTGGGGAGCATCAGCCCCAGCATTTT
-	TRBV2	TRBJ1-6	many	CASSGEEGHNSPLHF	TGTGCCAGCAGCGGAGAAGAAGGGCATAATTCACCCCTCCACTTT
TRBD2	TRBV18	TRBJ2-1	many	CASSPGGGIRDFYFTDEQFF	TGTGCCAGCTCACCTGGGGGGGGTATCCGGGACTTTTATTTCACCGATGAGCAGTTCTTC
TRBD2	TRBV6-2/TRBV6-3	TRBJ2-2	medium-sized	CASRRRAGFNTGELFF	TGTGCCAGCAGACGGCGAGCGGGATTTAACACCGGGGAGCTGTTTTTT
-	TRBV12-3/TRBV12-4	TRBJ2-1	many	CASSFTWSSYNEQFF	TGTGCCAGCAGTTTTACGTGGAGCTCCTACAATGAGCAGTTCTTC
TRBD1	TRBV25-1	TRBJ1-6	many	CASSRTGVNSPLHF	TGTGCCAGCAGCCGGACAGGGGTGAATTCACCCCTCCACTTT
TRBD1	TRBV28	TRBJ2-2	many	CASSLTGTNTGELFF	TGTGCCAGCAGTTTGACAGGGACGAACACCGGGGAGCTGTTTTTT
-	TRBV5-6	TRBJ2-7	-	CASSLVSLTHEQYF	TGTGCCAGCAGCTTGGTTTCCCTAACCCACGAGCAGTACTTC
-	TRBV15	TRBJ2-1	-	CATSRDAQGLDEQFF	TGTGCCACCAGCAGAGATGCCCAGGGGCTCGATGAGCAGTTCTTC
TRBD1	TRBV5-1	TRBJ2-3	-	CASSPTGGDTQYF	TGCGCCAGCAGCCCAACAGGGGGAGATACGCAGTATTTT
TRBD2	TRBV13	TRBJ2-3	many	CASSFLGTSGINTQYF	TGTGCCAGCAGCTTTCTAGGGACTAGCGGGATAAATACGCAGTATTTT
-	TRBV7-3	TRBJ2-1	few	CASSPTGANEQFF	TGTGCCAGCAGCCCTACTGGGGCCAATGAGCAGTTCTTC
-	TRBV3-1	TRBJ1-2	few	CASSQDRRGTYGYTF	TGTGCCAGCAGCCAAGACCGCCGGGGGACCTATGGCTACACCTTC
-	TRBV7-9	TRBJ2-7	many	CASSKQGSSYEQYF	TGTGCCAGCAGCAAACAGGGTAGCTCCTACGAGCAGTACTTC
TRBD1	TRBV2	TRBJ1-4	many	CASSPNRGDEKLFF	TGTGCCAGCAGTCCGAACAGGGGGGATGAAAAACTGTTTTTT
-	TRBV7-3	TRBJ2-2	medium-sized	CASQDGDTGELFF	TGTGCCAGCCAAGACGGAGACACCGGGGAGCTGTTTTTT
TRBD2	TRBV20-1	TRBJ2-5	-	CSARSLLAGVEETQYF	TGCAGTGCTCGAAGTCTTCTAGCGGGAGTAGAGGAGACCCAGTACTTC